Listed below are T cell receptor beta chains from one sample, sequenced in a study of blood T cell repertoires in COVID-19. The table came from immunoSEQ multiplex PCR; TCRdb's copy has only in-frame clones and leaves some out. The table has approximately 36,000 clones, around 80% seen once. Sequencing was carried out using peripheral blood. Receptors originate from a man aged 55 to 70 with COVID-19, enrolled during active disease. CDR3s include the opening cysteine and the closing phenylalanine or tryptophan. A D gene is named only where the DNA matches it firmly. Part of the rows lack a size; the others show once, few, many or a class for expanded clones.

V: TRBV21-1; D: .; J: TRBJ2-1; size: .; DNA: TGTGCCAGCAGCAAAGGGGGGACTAGCGGGCTTAGCTCCTACAATGAGCAGTTCTTC; CDR3: CASSKGGTSGLSSYNEQFF
V: TRBV30; D: TRBD1; J: TRBJ1-1; size: .; DNA: TGTGCCTGGAGTCAGGACAGGGATACTGAAGCTTTCTTT; CDR3: CAWSQDRDTEAFF
V: TRBV6-2/TRBV6-3; D: .; J: TRBJ1-6; size: .; DNA: TGTGCCAGCAGTTTCGGGAATTCACCCCTCCACTTT; CDR3: CASSFGNSPLHF
V: TRBV7-8; D: TRBD1; J: TRBJ2-3; size: few; DNA: TGTGCCAGCAGCCACACAGGGGCGAGTAGCACAGATACGCAGTATTTT; CDR3: CASSHTGASSTDTQYF
V: TRBV10-2; D: .; J: TRBJ2-2; size: .; DNA: TGCGCCAGCAGTGGAGGGGACATTTACACCGGGGAGCTGTTTTTT; CDR3: CASSGGDIYTGELFF
V: TRBV27; D: TRBD1; J: TRBJ1-1; size: .; DNA: TGTGCCAGCAAGAAAGACAGGGGGCTTGAAGCTTTCTTT; CDR3: CASKKDRGLEAFF
V: TRBV5-5; D: .; J: TRBJ1-1; size: .; DNA: TGTGCCAGCAGTAAAATGGGGCGGGGCACTGAAGCTTTCTTT; CDR3: CASSKMGRGTEAFF
V: TRBV11-2; D: TRBD2; J: TRBJ2-7; size: .; DNA: TGTGCCAGCAGCTCCGGGGCTAGCGGGAGCAGGGGCGAGCAGTACTTC; CDR3: CASSSGASGSRGEQYF
V: TRBV29-1; D: .; J: TRBJ1-1; size: few; DNA: TGCAGCGTCGGTGGGGCAGGCACGCTTGAAGCTTTCTTT; CDR3: CSVGGAGTLEAFF
V: TRBV2; D: .; J: TRBJ1-1; size: .; DNA: TGTGCCAGCAGGAGAGACACCTCCATGAACACTGAAGCTTTCTTT; CDR3: CASRRDTSMNTEAFF
V: TRBV7-2; D: .; J: TRBJ1-3; size: few; DNA: TGTGCCAGCAGCACACAGGGTAGTGCTGGAAACACCATATATTTT; CDR3: CASSTQGSAGNTIYF
V: TRBV4-3; D: TRBD1; J: TRBJ1-6; size: .; DNA: TGCGCCAGCAGCTCCGGACAGGGAAATTCACCCCTCCACTTT; CDR3: CASSSGQGNSPLHF
V: TRBV29-1; D: TRBD1; J: TRBJ2-7; size: .; DNA: TGCAGCGCTTCACCGGGACAGGCAGACCTCAGGTACTTC; CDR3: CSASPGQADLRYF
V: TRBV5-8; D: .; J: TRBJ1-1; size: few; DNA: TGTGCCAGCAGCCCGTTCAGGGTGAACACTGAAGCTTTCTTT; CDR3: CASSPFRVNTEAFF
V: TRBV12-3/TRBV12-4; D: TRBD1; J: TRBJ1-2; size: .; DNA: TGTGCCAGCAGTCCCGGGACAGACTATGGCTACACCTTC; CDR3: CASSPGTDYGYTF
V: TRBV5-1; D: .; J: TRBJ1-2; size: .; DNA: TGCGCCAGTCGTCCAACAACTAACTATGGCTACACCTTC; CDR3: CASRPTTNYGYTF
V: TRBV9; D: .; J: TRBJ1-4; size: .; DNA: TGTGCCAGCAGTAGGGAGGCTAATGAAAAACTGTTTTTT; CDR3: CASSREANEKLFF
V: TRBV23-1; D: .; J: TRBJ1-1; size: .; DNA: TGCGCCAGCAGTCAGAAACAGGGTATCATGAACACTGAAGCTTTCTTT; CDR3: CASSQKQGIMNTEAFF
V: TRBV14; D: .; J: TRBJ2-1; size: .; DNA: TGTGCCAGCAGGACTTCATTGAGGGATGAGCAGTTCTTC; CDR3: CASRTSLRDEQFF
V: TRBV18; D: .; J: TRBJ2-1; size: .; DNA: TGTGCCAGCTCACTGCAAGACACCTCCAATGAGCAGTTCTTC; CDR3: CASSLQDTSNEQFF
V: TRBV6-6; D: TRBD2; J: TRBJ2-1; size: .; DNA: TGTGCCAGCAGTCGATCTAGCGGGGAACCCAATGAGCAGTTCTTC; CDR3: CASSRSSGEPNEQFF
V: TRBV19; D: .; J: TRBJ1-6; size: .; DNA: TGTGCCAGTAGTATGGGCGGCGGGAATAATTCACCCCTCCACTTT; CDR3: CASSMGGGNNSPLHF
V: TRBV2; D: .; J: TRBJ2-2; size: .; DNA: TGTGCCAATTCTCCTACCCTAGGGGGAACCGGGGAGCTGTTTTTT; CDR3: CANSPTLGGTGELFF
V: TRBV15; D: .; J: TRBJ2-3; size: .; DNA: TGTGCCACCAGCAGAGATTGGGACAAAGATACGCAGTATTTT; CDR3: CATSRDWDKDTQYF
V: TRBV4-3; D: .; J: TRBJ1-5; size: .; DNA: TGCGCCAGCAGCCAAGAATCAGGTAGAAGTAATCAGCCCCAGCATTTT; CDR3: CASSQESGRSNQPQHF
V: TRBV19; D: .; J: TRBJ1-4; size: once; DNA: TGTGCCAGTAGTATAGGACAGATAGGAGAAAAACTGTTTTTT; CDR3: CASSIGQIGEKLFF
V: TRBV5-1; D: TRBD2; J: TRBJ2-2; size: .; DNA: TGCGCCAGCAGCCCCGGGAGGGCAAACACCGGGGAGCTGTTTTTT; CDR3: CASSPGRANTGELFF
V: TRBV28; D: TRBD1; J: TRBJ1-3; size: .; DNA: TGTGCCAGCAGTTTCCCGACAGGGGCCTCTGGAAACACCATATATTTT; CDR3: CASSFPTGASGNTIYF
V: TRBV10-3; D: TRBD1; J: TRBJ1-1; size: .; DNA: TGTGCCGTCACCGGGGACAGGGCTGACATGAACACTGAAGCTTTCTTT; CDR3: CAVTGDRADMNTEAFF
V: TRBV18; D: TRBD1; J: TRBJ1-1; size: .; DNA: TGTGCCAGCTCACCGAAGGACAGGGGAACTGAAGCTTTCTTT; CDR3: CASSPKDRGTEAFF